This TCR beta chain comes out of a study of shared clonotypes between healthy human individuals. Study context: Each donor's CD4 naive and CD4 memory cells filled three plates apiece, CD8 naive two, and CD8 memory one.

J lost 5 bases, V lost 1 base, and 10 bases had no gene match. The CDR3 loop spans 16 amino acids. The germline CDR1 and CDR2 sequences are SGHNT and YYREEE (reference sequence). Note on this clone: Its target is unknown.

Study-level points and caveats: Depth of sequencing was expected to influence donor clonotype sharing.

The method was immunoSEQ multiplex PCR; TCRdb's version includes in-frame clones alone and lacks a portion of them. The sample holds 600,000 to 750,000 clones, roughly two thirds seen once. This clonotype was sampled from a woman in her twenties or thirties in good health. The chain couples TRBV5-4 to TRBJ2-5; 8 bases map to TRBD1. Material for sequencing was memory CD4+ T cells sorted from blood. The subset: CD45RA-negative fraction. The CDR3 loop is CASSLSMGTGKETQYF. The CDR3 nucleotides read TGTGCCAGCAGCTTGTCTATGGGGACAGGCAAGGAGACCCAGTACTTC.